These 9 T cell receptor beta chains were all obtained from the same sample, sequenced in a study of shared clonotypes between healthy human individuals. Produced via immunoSEQ multiplex PCR; TCRdb's table is partial and in-frame only. The table lists more than 1,200,000 clones, 98% of them singletons. The sample comprised naive CD4+ T cells sorted from blood. This sample's subset: CD45RA+ positively selected. These TCRs come from a man under 40 in good health.

The chain carries TRBV10-3 and TRBJ2-5; 8 bases map to TRBD2. CDR3 length equals 15 residues. CDR1 and CDR2 (germline): ENHRY, SYGVKD. V gave up 10 bases and J gave up 5 bases; unmatched junction bases: 15. CDR3 nucleotides: TGTGCCACCGCCCATCAAAGCGGGAGACGGGAGACCCAGTACTTC. Its protein is CATAHQSGRRETQYF.

J is TRBJ2-7 and V is TRBV29-1; TRBD2 might be the D (5 bases). V shed 3 bases and J shed 4 bases, with 13 bases lying between them. The CDR3 sequence is 13 residues long. Germline assignment: CDR1 SQVTM and CDR2 ANQGSEA. In DNA, the CDR3 is TGCAGCGTTGATCGGGCGGGCGGGTACGAGCAGTACTTC. This sequence encodes CSVDRAGGYEQYF.

J is TRBJ1-3 and V is TRBV2; TRBD1 is a possible D gene (6 bases). The V gene's germline CDR1 is SNHLY and CDR2 FYNNEI. The germline V and J ends were trimmed by 2 bases and 1 base, with 9 bases remaining between them. The CDR3 length is 15 residues. CDR3 sequence reads: CASSESDRSGNTIYF. CDR3 sequence (DNA): TGTGCCAGCAGTGAATCCGACAGGTCTGGAAACACCATATATTTT.

For the CDR3, the DNA is TGTGCCAGCAGCTTGATCCTCTCCTCTAGACTAGCGGGAGAGGGTGAGCAGTTCTTC. This codes for CASSLILSSRLAGEGEQFF. The rearrangement links TRBV5-4 to TRBJ2-1, with 12 bases fitting TRBD2. Unmatched junction bases numbered 17, after V lost 1 base and J lost 9 bases. The CDR3 has 19 residues. Germline V gene lookup returns CDR1 SGHNT and CDR2 YYREEE (reference sequence).

In its sample, this clone was seen once. The J gene is TRBJ2-1, the V gene TRBV7-2; 9 nucleotides line up with TRBD1. Losses at the gene ends were 6 bases for V and 4 bases for J; bases not matched to a gene: 4. CDR3 length equals 14 residues. Per germline, CDR1 SGHTA and CDR2 FQGNSA. The DNA of the CDR3 is TGTGCCAGCAGGGGGACAGGGAGTTACAATGAGCAGTTCTTC. Protein: CASRGTGSYNEQFF.

The chain couples TRBV4-1 to TRBJ2-2, with 8 bases lining up with TRBD2. The length of the CDR3 is 15 residues. Germline-derived CDR1 and CDR2 are MGHRA and YSYEKL. V gave up 0 bases and J gave up 9 bases; unmatched junction bases: 6. Written as DNA, the CDR3 is TGCGCCAGCAGCCAAGATCCGGGAGGGCCCCGGGAGCTGTTTTTT. Its protein product is CASSQDPGGPRELFF.

As DNA, the CDR3 is TGTGCCAGCAGGCAGGGGCAGGCGAGCACAGATACGCAGTATTTT. Protein sequence: CASRQGQASTDTQYF. V is TRBV2 and J is TRBJ2-3; weak D call: TRBD1 (6 bases). V lost 6 bases to trimming and J lost 0 bases, with 13 bases between them. CDR1 is SNHLY and CDR2 is FYNNEI in the germline V gene. This CDR3 is built from 15 residues.

The rearrangement joins TRBV7-2 to TRBJ2-3, with D uncertain. Deletions cut 5 bases from V and 5 bases from J, with 14 bases between. The germline V gene has CDR1 SGHTA and CDR2 FQGNSA. The CDR3 spans 14 residues. CDR3 protein: CASSPASPGDTQYF. The CDR3 nucleotides read TGTGCCAGCAGCCCCGCGTCGCCCGGAGATACGCAGTATTTT.

This chain joins TRBV2 and TRBJ2-5; D gene uncertain. CDR1 and CDR2 from the germline V gene are SNHLY and FYNNEI. V lost 1 base and J 9 bases, leaving 15 bases between the germline ends. The CDR3 contains 14 residues. CDR3 residues: CASSEVGYPPAQYF. The CDR3 region has the DNA TGTGCCAGCAGTGAAGTTGGTTACCCTCCGGCCCAGTACTTC. The variable domain in full, with the rest retrieved from reference TRBV2 and TRBJ2-5, is EPEVTQTPSHQVTQMGQEVILRCVPISNHLYFYWYRQILGQKVEFLVSFYNNEISEKSEIFDDQFSVERPDGSNFTLKIRSTKLEDSAMYFCASSEVGYPPAQYFGPGTRLLVL.